The 3 T cell receptor beta chains reported below all come from one sample, sequenced in a study of cytomegalovirus exposure and HLA in healthy donors. PCR was performed using 60 Vbeta and 13 Jbeta primers. Libraries were prepared by immunoSEQ multiplex PCR; TCRdb keeps only in-frame clonotypes and omits some of them. The table records roughly 180,000 clones, approximately 77% of them present only once. Sample: PBMCs. Receptors originate from a female donor in good health and CMV-seronegative.

DNA for the CDR3: TGTGCCAGTCGTTCCGTGACTAGGTACAATGAGCAGTTCTTC. This gives the protein CASRSVTRYNEQFF. This chain links TRBV7-9 with TRBJ2-1; tentative D call: TRBD2 (6 bases). Trimming took off 9 bases at V and 4 bases at J, with 16 bases between the two ends. This CDR3 region has 14 residues. Germline lookup yields CDR1 SEHNR and CDR2 FQNEAQ (reference sequence).

The chain combines TRBV9 with TRBJ1-1, with D unresolved. The V gene lost 3 bases and the J gene lost 1 base, with 7 bases spanning the gap. This CDR3 is 13 amino acids long. Germline lookup yields CDR1 SGDLS and CDR2 YYNGEE. CDR3 bases: TGTGCCAGCAGCGCACCAGGGAACACTGAAGCTTTCTTT. Protein product: CASSAPGNTEAFF.

The V call is TRBV5-1, the J call TRBJ2-6; the match to TRBD1 covers 8 bases. The CDR3 loop spans 19 amino acids. Germline-derived CDR1 and CDR2 are SGHRS and YFSETQ. V trimming: 1 base; J trimming: 3 bases; junction bases outside the gene matches: 12. The CDR3 sequence: CASSLRAAGGSIGANVLTF. In DNA form, the CDR3 reads TGCGCCAGCAGCTTGAGGGCGGCAGGGGGCTCCATTGGGGCCAACGTCCTGACTTTC. Variable domain in full (rest from reference TRBV5-1 and TRBJ2-6): KAGVTQTPRYLIKTRGQQVTLSCSPISGHRSVSWYQQTPGQGLQFLFEYFSETQRNKGNFPGRFSGRQFSNSRSEMNVSTLELGDSALYLCASSLRAAGGSIGANVLTFGAGSRLTVL.